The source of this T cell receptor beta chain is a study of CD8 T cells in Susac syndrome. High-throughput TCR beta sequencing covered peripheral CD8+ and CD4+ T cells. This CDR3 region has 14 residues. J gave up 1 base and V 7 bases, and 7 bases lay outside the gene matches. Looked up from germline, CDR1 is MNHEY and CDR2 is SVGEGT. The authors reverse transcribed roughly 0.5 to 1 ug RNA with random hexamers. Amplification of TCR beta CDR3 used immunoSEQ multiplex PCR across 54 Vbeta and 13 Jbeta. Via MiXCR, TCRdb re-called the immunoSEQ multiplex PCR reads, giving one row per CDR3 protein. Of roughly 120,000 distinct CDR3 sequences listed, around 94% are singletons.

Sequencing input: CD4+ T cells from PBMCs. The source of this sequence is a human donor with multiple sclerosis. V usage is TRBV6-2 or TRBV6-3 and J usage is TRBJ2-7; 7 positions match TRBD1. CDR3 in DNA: TGTGCCAGCACGCCCGACAGGGTGTCCTACGAGCAGTACTTC. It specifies CASTPDRVSYEQYF.